This T cell receptor (beta chain) was identified in a study of early T cells in non-severe SARS-CoV-2 infection. Looking at the study overall: Sequencing of unsorted whole blood was done on bulk RNA, leaving chains unpaired. Study results and caveats: The matching step, a VDJdb search, favored anti-spike CD8 responses and missed private and CD4 specificities.

This clonotype was observed many times. Antigen unknown. Individual cDNA molecules received unique molecular identifiers. MiXCR, applied by TCRdb to the 5' RACE reads, yields one record per CDR3 protein. In the table there are about 44,000 distinct CDR3 sequences, roughly 6.6% of which are singletons. The clonotype originates from an adult who was a healthcare worker with PCR-confirmed SARS-CoV-2 infection or an uninfected control (not recorded which). Here the sequenced sample was whole blood, taken at baseline.

In DNA, the CDR3 is TGTGCCAGCAGTTACCCGGGACAGAGCAATCAGCCCCAGCATTTT. Amino acids: CASSYPGQSNQPQHF. The rearrangement uses TRBV6-6 and TRBJ1-5, with 7 bases aligning to TRBD1. The V gene end was trimmed by 2 bases and the J gene end by 1 base; junction bases not matched to a gene: 2. The CDR3 runs to 15 residues. Germline values: CDR1 MNHNY, CDR2 SVGAGI (reference sequence).